This T cell receptor beta chain is drawn from a study of CD8+ T cells in alopecia areata. Study in general: Among treated patients, oral tofacitinib was administered at 5 to 10 mg twice daily.

In the case of this clone: Its antigen is unknown. One junction end disagrees with the germline gene, perhaps due to a read error.

Broader study findings: Scalp and blood samples kept many expanded lesional clones throughout tofacitinib.

The sample's treatment: oral pan-JAK inhibitor, 5-10 mg twice daily. PBMCs were stained for CD3, CD4 and CD8, and CD4+ and CD8+ T cells were sorted. Germline V gives CDR1 MGHDK, CDR2 SYGVNS. The length of the CDR3 is 15 residues. RNA was extracted and reverse transcribed into cDNA as the sequencing template. The method was immunoSEQ multiplex PCR; TCRdb's version includes in-frame clones alone and lacks a portion of them. Among roughly 190,000 clones listed, 60% were seen once. The receptor's source is a human donor with alopecia areata. Sequencing was performed on CD4+ T cells sorted from blood, taken at week 24, from a patient treated with tofacitinib. The chain couples TRBV25-1 to TRBJ2-1; unclear D gene. CDR3 amino acids: CASSESVIDKHEQFF. The CDR3 region has the DNA TGTGCCAGCAGTGAATCAGTTATAGACAAACATGAGCAATTCTTC. Filled out from reference TRBV25-1 and TRBJ2-1, the complete variable domain reads EADIYQTPRYLVIGTGKKITLECSQTMGHDKMYWYQQDPGMELHLIHYSYGVNSTEKGDLSSESTVSRIRTEHFPLTLESARPSHTSQYLCASSESVIDKHEQFFGPGTRLTVL.